This TCR beta chain was sequenced for a study of T cell responses to AZD1222 COVID-19 vaccine. The CDR3 is 14 residues long. Looked up from germline, CDR1 is SNHLY and CDR2 is FYNNEI. The V and J ends lost 10 bases and 5 bases, in that order; junction bases with no gene match: 11. Clones were read by immunoSEQ multiplex PCR, and TCRdb kept only the in-frame ones, dropping some. The sample holds under 140,000 clones, roughly 85% seen once. This clone was recorded a few times. The TCR was taken from an adult in good health. The specimen was peripheral blood, collected on day 0 of AZD1222 vaccination. This chain joins TRBV2 and TRBJ2-5; 9 bases align to TRBD2. Here the CDR3 reads CATSREGGRETQYF. The CDR3 nucleotides are TGTGCCACCTCGCGGGAGGGCGGTCGGGAGACCCAGTACTTC. The full variable domain, in which reference TRBV2 and TRBJ2-5 provide the parts outside the CDR3, is EPEVTQTPSHQVTQMGQEVILRCVPISNHLYFYWYRQILGQKVEFLVSFYNNEISEKSEIFDDQFSVERPDGSNFTLKIRSTKLEDSAMYFCATSREGGRETQYFGPGTRLLVL.